A selection of T cell receptor beta chains follows, all from one sample in a study of T cell repertoires in cytomegalovirus infection. MiXCR was run by TCRdb on the reads, yielding one entry per CDR3 protein. Found here are more than 250,000 distinct CDR3 sequences, more than 20% of them singletons; the top ten hold 13%. No antigen has been assigned to these receptors. The sequencing here drew on cultured PBMCs, taken from culture after CMV antigen stimulation. The receptors were sampled from a human donor in good health (CMV status not recorded). Some clones in this sample may be carry-over from other donors' samples. The CDR3 runs from the conserved cysteine through the conserved F or W. D genes are given only for firm matches. A row's size may be missing; if present it is once, few, many or a size class.

TRBV28	TRBJ2-7	TRBD2	many	CASSSPGTSRYEQYF	TGTGCCAGCAGTTCGCCCGGGACTAGCAGATACGAGCAGTACTTC
TRBV5-1	TRBJ1-1	-	few	CASSLSAGRVPRGEAFF	TGCGCCAGCAGCTTGAGTGCAGGGAGGGTGCCCCGCGGTGAAGCTTTCTTT
TRBV29-1	TRBJ2-2	TRBD2	few	CSAKGTSGGDTGELFF	TGCAGCGCAAAAGGGACTAGCGGAGGGGACACCGGGGAGCTGTTTTTT
TRBV6-2/TRBV6-3	TRBJ2-1	TRBD2	few	CASSYSVIAGDLDEQFF	TGTGCCAGCAGTTACTCGGTGATAGCGGGAGATCTCGATGAGCAGTTCTTC
TRBV7-8	TRBJ2-6	-	-	CASSSSGVPGANVLTF	TGTGCCAGCAGCTCCTCAGGGGTTCCTGGGGCCAACGTCCTGACTTTC
TRBV4-3	TRBJ2-7	TRBD2	-	CASSQELGDYLYEQYF	TGCGCCAGCAGCCAAGAATTAGGGGACTATCTCTACGAGCAGTACTTC
TRBV12-5	TRBJ1-1	-	few	CASGLPPGNTEAFF	TGTGCTAGTGGTTTGCCGCCGGGGAACACTGAAGCTTTCTTT
TRBV7-2	TRBJ1-2	-	many	CASSLNGGAYYGYTF	TGTGCCAGCAGCTTAAATGGGGGGGCGTACTATGGCTACACCTTC
TRBV19	TRBJ2-1	TRBD1	-	CASTPGQAYNEQFF	TGTGCCAGTACCCCGGGACAGGCCTACAATGAGCAGTTCTTC
TRBV6-2/TRBV6-3	TRBJ2-3	TRBD2	few	CASSYLAGGRDTDTQYF	TGTGCCAGCAGTTATCTAGCGGGAGGTCGCGACACAGATACGCAGTATTTT
TRBV7-2	TRBJ1-3	TRBD1	few	CASSATGGGTGNTIYF	TGTGCCAGCAGCGCAACAGGGGGCGGCACTGGAAACACCATATATTTT
TRBV20-1	TRBJ2-5	-	-	CSARVPYQETQYF	TGCAGTGCTAGAGTCCCGTACCAAGAGACCCAGTACTTC
TRBV29-1	TRBJ2-5	TRBD1	many	CSVEPDRGRSETQYF	TGCAGCGTTGAACCAGACAGGGGGAGGTCAGAGACCCAGTACTTC
TRBV20-1	TRBJ2-1	-	-	CSARDFVGGLAGEENEQFF	TGCAGTGCTAGAGATTTCGTAGGGGGTTTGGCGGGAGAGGAAAATGAGCAGTTCTTC
TRBV7-2	TRBJ2-7	TRBD2	many	CASSPGLAGGRLREQYF	TGTGCCAGCAGCCCCGGACTAGCGGGAGGGCGTTTGCGGGAGCAGTACTTC
TRBV7-2	TRBJ1-1	-	many	CASSSQMNTEAFF	TGTGCCAGCAGCTCCCAGATGAACACTGAAGCTTTCTTT
TRBV12-3/TRBV12-4	TRBJ1-3	-	many	CASSLSRAGNTIYF	TGTGCCAGCAGTTTATCAAGGGCTGGAAACACCATATATTTT
TRBV19	TRBJ1-6	-	-	CASSGGRLNSPLHF	TGTGCCAGTAGTGGGGGCAGGCTAAATTCACCCCTCCACTTT
TRBV12-3/TRBV12-4	TRBJ1-1	-	-	CASSLGLQNTEAFF	TGTGCCAGCAGTTTAGGGCTTCAGAACACTGAAGCTTTCTTT
TRBV12-3/TRBV12-4	TRBJ2-5	-	few	CASRMQGVETQYF	TGTGCCAGCAGGATGCAGGGTGTGGAGACCCAGTACTTC
TRBV7-8	TRBJ1-2	-	few	CASSSDIDYGYTF	TGTGCCAGCAGCTCGGACATTGACTATGGCTACACCTTC
TRBV7-2	TRBJ2-3	-	-	CASSPRTGADTQYF	TGTGCCAGCAGCCCACGTACCGGGGCGGATACGCAGTATTTT
TRBV6-2/TRBV6-3	TRBJ2-1	TRBD2	-	CASSYDLAGVGGQFF	TGTGCCAGCAGTTACGATTTAGCGGGAGTAGGTGGTCAGTTCTTC
TRBV13	TRBJ2-1	-	few	CASSLRRKNYNEQFF	TGTGCCAGCAGCTTAAGGCGGAAGAACTACAATGAGCAGTTCTTC
TRBV5-1	TRBJ1-6	-	few	CASSWARDSPLHF	TGCGCCAGCAGCTGGGCCAGGGATTCACCCCTCCACTTT
TRBV19	TRBJ2-1	-	-	CASEKRDKSYNEQFF	TGTGCCAGTGAAAAGAGGGACAAGTCCTACAATGAGCAGTTCTTC
TRBV7-8	TRBJ1-2	-	many	CASSPRDYYGYTF	TGTGCCAGCAGCCCAAGGGACTACTATGGCTACACCTTC
TRBV11-3	TRBJ2-1	-	-	CASSPRDSRDEQFF	TGTGCCAGCAGCCCTAGGGACTCCCGGGATGAGCAGTTCTTC
TRBV12-3/TRBV12-4	TRBJ2-4	TRBD1	few	CASSPLRGTGGAGDIQYF	TGTGCCAGCAGTCCCCTTAGGGGCACAGGGGGCGCGGGGGACATTCAGTACTTC
TRBV2	TRBJ2-5	-	-	CASSENSGQETQYF	TGTGCCAGCAGTGAGAACAGCGGCCAAGAGACCCAGTACTTC
TRBV27	TRBJ2-4	-	-	CATSRGGKNIQYF	TGTGCCACCTCCAGGGGAGGCAAAAACATTCAGTACTTC
TRBV7-2	TRBJ2-7	TRBD2	many	CASRGLAEYEQYF	TGTGCCAGCAGGGGACTAGCGGAGTACGAGCAGTACTTC
TRBV18	TRBJ2-1	-	-	CASSPQGPNNEQFF	TGTGCCAGCTCACCCCAGGGGCCGAACAATGAGCAGTTCTTC
TRBV6-2/TRBV6-3	TRBJ2-7	TRBD1	many	CASSPRDSLDEQYF	TGTGCCAGCAGCCCCCGGGACAGCCTGGATGAGCAGTACTTC
TRBV7-2	TRBJ1-1	-	few	CASSLILLGDEAFF	TGTGCCAGCAGCCTCATTTTGCTTGGGGATGAAGCTTTCTTT
TRBV6-1	TRBJ1-2	TRBD1	few	CASRGDRGLSDGYTF	TGTGCCAGCAGGGGGGACAGGGGGCTATCGGATGGCTACACCTTC
TRBV6-2/TRBV6-3	TRBJ2-1	TRBD2	few	CASITRTSGSNEQFF	TGTGCCAGCATAACGAGGACTAGCGGGAGCAATGAGCAGTTCTTC
TRBV28	TRBJ2-1	-	many	CASSTPGSGDYNEQFF	TGTGCCAGCAGTACACCGGGGAGCGGTGATTACAATGAGCAGTTCTTC
TRBV7-2	TRBJ1-2	-	many	CASSLDGAHRHGYTF	TGTGCCAGCAGCTTAGATGGGGCGCATCGTCATGGCTACACCTTC
TRBV7-9	TRBJ2-3	-	many	CASSFRQDTQYF	TGTGCCAGCAGCTTCCGGCAAGATACGCAGTATTTT
TRBV7-2	TRBJ1-5	TRBD1	many	CASSPGRQGVGQPQHF	TGTGCCAGCAGCCCCGGTAGGCAGGGGGTCGGCCAGCCCCAGCATTTT